The rows below give T cell receptor beta chains drawn from one sample of a study of T cell repertoires in cytomegalovirus infection. Via MiXCR, TCRdb re-called the reads, giving one row per CDR3 protein. The sample shows about 450,000 distinct CDR3 sequences, 30% to 40% of them seen only once. The sequencing input was PBMCs. All receptors come from a human donor in good health (CMV status not recorded). Some clones in this sample may be carry-over from other donors' samples. Both conserved end residues are part of each CDR3. The D gene is left open where the match is weak. Rows may omit the clone size; those that give it use once, few, many or a size class.

>TRBD2|many|TRBV7-2|TRBJ2-3
TGTGCCAGCAGCCGGGGGGGGCAGGGACGCGATACGCAGTATTTT
CASSRGGQGRDTQYF
>TRBD1|.|TRBV12-5|TRBJ1-5
TGTGCTATTGGGGACGACAGGGACGGCAATCAGCCCCAGCATTTT
CAIGDDRDGNQPQHF
>.|.|TRBV11-1|TRBJ2-7
TGTGCCAGCAGCTTAGCCGGGTCGGCTGCGTACTTC
CASSLAGSAAYF
>TRBD2|.|TRBV12-3/TRBV12-4|TRBJ2-1
TGTGCCAGCAGTATAGCGGGGCCGCCCAACAATGAGCAGTTCTTC
CASSIAGPPNNEQFF
>.|few|TRBV19|TRBJ2-2
TGTGCCAGTAGTGGGGGTCGGGACGCAGAACAGAACACCGGGGAGCTGTTTTTT
CASSGGRDAEQNTGELFF
>TRBD2|many|TRBV12-3/TRBV12-4|TRBJ2-3
TGTGCCAGCACCCCCCCGCGGGGAAGACTAGCGGGGGCGGATACGCAGTATTTT
CASTPPRGRLAGADTQYF
>.|.|TRBV5-5|TRBJ1-6
TGTGCCAGCAGTAGGGGCGGGCCAACGAACGGTAATTCACCCCTCCACTTT
CASSRGGPTNGNSPLHF
>.|few|TRBV7-8|TRBJ1-2
TGTGCCAGCAGCTTAGAGGTTTATAGGGATGGCTACACCTTC
CASSLEVYRDGYTF
>TRBD1|.|TRBV9|TRBJ2-7
TGTGCCAGCAGTGTGGGGACAGCCTCCTACGAGCAGTACTTC
CASSVGTASYEQYF
>.|.|TRBV4-1|TRBJ2-7
TGCGCCAGCAGCCAAGATAGGCAGGGGATGAGATCCTACGAGCAGTACTTC
CASSQDRQGMRSYEQYF
>.|few|TRBV6-2/TRBV6-3|TRBJ1-5
TGTGCCAGCACTTTTCGGAATAACGATCCCCAGCATTTT
CASTFRNNDPQHF
>TRBD1|.|TRBV29-1|TRBJ2-7
TGCAGCGTCCAGGGGGTTATCGGAGGCGAGCAGTACTTC
CSVQGVIGGEQYF
>.|many|TRBV7-8|TRBJ1-2
TGTGCCAGCAGCTTGTCACAGGGTAATGGCTACACCTTC
CASSLSQGNGYTF
>.|many|TRBV7-2|TRBJ1-6
TGTGCCAGCAGCTTAGCTGCGGGAGACAGTTCACCCCTCCACTTT
CASSLAAGDSSPLHF
>TRBD2|many|TRBV7-2|TRBJ2-3
TGTGCCAGCAGCCGGACTAGCGGGGAAACTAGCACAGATACGCAGTATTTT
CASSRTSGETSTDTQYF
>.|.|TRBV13|TRBJ2-2
TGTGACAGCAGCCTCGGGTTTACCGGGGAGCTGTTTTTT
CDSSLGFTGELFF
>TRBD1|few|TRBV10-3|TRBJ2-7
TGTGCCATCAGCGGACAGGGACGGGATTCCTACGAGCAGTACTTC
CAISGQGRDSYEQYF
>.|many|TRBV6-5|TRBJ2-5
TGTGCCAGCAGTTACCCAGGGGCTGGAGAGACCCAGTACTTC
CASSYPGAGETQYF
>.|few|TRBV28|TRBJ1-5
TGTGCCAGCAGCTTACAGAGGGGCGGGGGCCTCATCAATCAGCCCCAGCATTTT
CASSLQRGGGLINQPQHF
>.|few|TRBV28|TRBJ2-7
TGTGCCAGCAGTTTAAGCCCGCTTCACTCCTACGAGCAGTACTTC
CASSLSPLHSYEQYF
>.|few|TRBV12-3/TRBV12-4|TRBJ1-5
TGTGCCAGCAGTCACGGACAGCTTGATAGCAATCAGCCCCAGCATTTT
CASSHGQLDSNQPQHF
>TRBD1|.|TRBV20-1|TRBJ2-7
TGCAGTGCCATCGCCGGGACAGGGGCGTTACAGGAGCAGTACTTC
CSAIAGTGALQEQYF
>.|few|TRBV15|TRBJ2-7
TGTGCCACCAGCGGTACCCCGACAGGAGATTACGAGCAGTACTTC
CATSGTPTGDYEQYF
>TRBD1|many|TRBV7-2|TRBJ1-5
TGTGCCAGCAGCGAAGGGACAGGGGGTGTGCCCCAGCATTTT
CASSEGTGGVPQHF
>.|.|TRBV12-3/TRBV12-4|TRBJ1-5
TGTGCCAGCAGTTTAGACAGAAGCAATCTGCCCCAGCATTTT
CASSLDRSNLPQHF
>.|few|TRBV28|TRBJ1-5
TGTGCCAGCAGTTTAGTGGGAACGAATCAGCCCCAGCATTTT
CASSLVGTNQPQHF
>.|few|TRBV5-4|TRBJ1-4
TGTGCCAGCAGCATCGAACAGGGTAATGAAAAACTGTTTTTT
CASSIEQGNEKLFF
>.|few|TRBV7-9|TRBJ2-5
TGTGCCAGCAGCCCCCCCCTACTTCGGGAAGAGACCCAGTACTTC
CASSPPLLREETQYF
>.|.|TRBV20-1|TRBJ1-1
TGCAGTCCGCGGGCGAGAGAACCCCTAATAGCTTTCTTT
CSPRAREPLIAFF
>TRBD2|.|TRBV19|TRBJ2-4
TGTGCCAGTAGTCCTGGGACTAGCGGGGGCCTCGAGGGGGCCAAAAACATTCAGTACTTC
CASSPGTSGGLEGAKNIQYF
>.|many|TRBV7-2|TRBJ1-4
TGTGCCAGCAGCTTGTCAGGGCCGGATGAAAAACTGTTTTTT
CASSLSGPDEKLFF
>.|.|TRBV6-4|TRBJ1-1
TGTGCCAGCAGTTACAGGGAGGGCACTGAAGCTTTCTTT
CASSYREGTEAFF
>.|.|TRBV6-6|TRBJ1-5
TGTGACAGCAGCTTCAGGGTTGGTCAGCCCCAGCATTTT
CDSSFRVGQPQHF
>TRBD1|few|TRBV19|TRBJ1-5
TGTGCCAGTAGTATAGAGTTCCAGATAAGAAACGACAGGGCCGGTCAGCCCCAGCATTTT
CASSIEFQIRNDRAGQPQHF
>TRBD1|many|TRBV7-8|TRBJ2-2
TGTGCCAGCAGCCAGCGACAGGGTAGTAACGGGGAGCTGTTTTTT
CASSQRQGSNGELFF
>TRBD1|few|TRBV7-9|TRBJ2-7
TGTGCCAGCGGAGGACAGGGGGCTGGGGAGCAGTACTTC
CASGGQGAGEQYF
>.|.|TRBV20-1|TRBJ2-1
TGCAGTGCTAGAGACGGTGGGAATGAGCAGTTCTTC
CSARDGGNEQFF
>.|.|TRBV5-1|TRBJ1-1
TGCGCCAGCAGCTTGGCCGGGGCAAGCCCGATGAACACTGAAGCTTTCTTT
CASSLAGASPMNTEAFF
>TRBD1|.|TRBV28|TRBJ1-2
TGTGCCAGCAGTTACAGCCGGGACAGGGCTTTTCGCTACACCTTC
CASSYSRDRAFRYTF
>TRBD1|.|TRBV6-4|TRBJ1-6
TGTGCCAGCAGTGCGGGGACAGGGGGGAATTCACCCCTCCACTTT
CASSAGTGGNSPLHF
>TRBD1|.|TRBV19|TRBJ1-5
TGTGCCAGTAGTGGATGGACAGGGGGGAGCAATCAGCCCCAGCATTTT
CASSGWTGGSNQPQHF
>.|.|TRBV4-2|TRBJ1-3
TGTGCCAGCAGAACTAGGGACACCTCTGGAAACACCATATATTTT
CASRTRDTSGNTIYF
>.|.|TRBV20-1|TRBJ1-3
TGCAGTGCCAAACGGACGGCTGGAAACACCATATATTTT
CSAKRTAGNTIYF
>.|many|TRBV7-6|TRBJ1-2
TGTGCCAGCAGCTTATTTGGGGGAGAAGGCTACACCTTC
CASSLFGGEGYTF
>.|.|TRBV27|TRBJ1-4
TGTGCCAGCAGCCGAGACCCGGGGGGGATCGGAAAACTGTTTTTT
CASSRDPGGIGKLFF
>.|few|TRBV28|TRBJ1-1
TGTGCCAGCAGTTATCCGCAAGGGGGGAACACTGAAGCTTTCTTT
CASSYPQGGNTEAFF
>.|.|TRBV5-5|TRBJ1-5
TGTGCCAGCAGCTTGGAGACGACTAGGGGTCTCAATCAGCCCCAGCATTTT
CASSLETTRGLNQPQHF
>.|many|TRBV7-2|TRBJ2-1
TGTGCCAGCAGTGGCAGGTACAATGAGCAGTTCTTC
CASSGRYNEQFF
>.|few|TRBV6-5|TRBJ2-5
TGTGCCAGCAGGCCAGGGGCTCAAGAGACCCAGTACTTC
CASRPGAQETQYF
>.|.|TRBV7-9|TRBJ2-1
TGTGCCAGCAGCTTCCAAGGACAAAGCTCCTACAATGAGCAGTTCTTC
CASSFQGQSSYNEQFF
>.|many|TRBV11-2|TRBJ2-5
TGTGCCAGCAGCCCAAGGCCTCGGGGGCTCGAGACCCAGTACTTC
CASSPRPRGLETQYF
>TRBD1|.|TRBV19|TRBJ1-1
TGTGCCAGTAGTGCACAATCCGGGACAGTGAACACTGAAGCTTTCTTT
CASSAQSGTVNTEAFF
>.|.|TRBV12-3/TRBV12-4|TRBJ1-1
TGTGCCAGTTTCAACCCGATAAACACTGAAGCTTTCTTT
CASFNPINTEAFF
>.|once|TRBV7-8|TRBJ2-5
TGTGCCAGCAGCTCGACACTACCAGAGACCCAGTACTTC
CASSSTLPETQYF
>TRBD2|once|TRBV5-4|TRBJ2-2
TGTGCCAGCAGTCCACAGCGGGAGAGTAGGACCGGGGAGCTGTTTTTT
CASSPQRESRTGELFF
>.|.|TRBV7-2|TRBJ2-3
TGTGCCAGCAGCTTAGATTTAGGGAGGATGCGCACAGATACGCAGTATTTT
CASSLDLGRMRTDTQYF
>.|.|TRBV7-8|TRBJ1-1
TGTGCCAGCAGCCACCGAGGGGGGGGGATCACTGAAGCTTTCTTT
CASSHRGGGITEAFF
>TRBD1|.|TRBV15|TRBJ1-1
TGTGCCTCCAGCAGGTACCCCCTGGACAGGGGCCCTGAAGCTTTCTTT
CASSRYPLDRGPEAFF
>.|many|TRBV7-2|TRBJ2-1
TGTGCCAGCAGCCCAAGGGCCTTTAGCGATGAGCAGTTCTTC
CASSPRAFSDEQFF